This T cell receptor (beta chain) came from a study of T-cell memory formation after mild COVID-19. Broader study findings: Certain responding clones were present in pre-infection memory, suggesting participation of cross-reactive memory. Among CD4+ contracting clones, most were CM and EM, and CD8+ ones EMRA.

TCRdb re-called the 5' RACE reads through MiXCR, storing one row per CDR3 protein. The sample contains about 160,000 distinct CDR3 sequences, less than 40% of which appear only once. This clonotype appeared many times. Its antigen is currently unknown. One end of the junction varies from germline; a read error may be responsible. From germline, CDR1 is KGHSH and CDR2 LQKENI. The CDR3 loop spans 13 amino acids. V gene TRBV18 combines with J gene TRBJ2-5; D is unclear. Sequenced material: PBMCs or a T cell subset sorted from them (not recorded which). The source of this sequence is an adult woman who had mild COVID-19 (a few samples of this study predate the infection). Cell type and time point are not known. DNA for the CDR3: TGCGCCAGCAGCCCCGGCACCCAAGAGACCCAGTACTTC. Amino acid sequence: CASSPGTQETQYF.